The source of this TCR beta chain is a study of T cells expressing NK-cell markers. A 5'RACE template switching approach incorporating UMIs was used to make TCR beta cDNA. TCRdb re-called the 5' RACE reads; every CDR3 protein appears as one record, without DNA. The sample shows some 500,000 distinct CDR3 sequences, and almost 1.5% sits with its ten largest clones. The length of the CDR3 is 15 residues. Germline V gene data show CDR1 as SGHRS and CDR2 as YFSETQ. Source material: blood T cells: a sorted CD56 or NKG2C T cell subset, CD4+ or CD8+ T cells, or bulk PBMC T cells (not recorded which). This TCR was recovered from a woman between 45 and 60 years old in good health. The chain recombines TRBV5-1 with TRBJ2-1; the D gene TCRdb calls, TRBD1, cannot be checked with no DNA. CDR3 protein: CASSFGLAGRNEQFF.